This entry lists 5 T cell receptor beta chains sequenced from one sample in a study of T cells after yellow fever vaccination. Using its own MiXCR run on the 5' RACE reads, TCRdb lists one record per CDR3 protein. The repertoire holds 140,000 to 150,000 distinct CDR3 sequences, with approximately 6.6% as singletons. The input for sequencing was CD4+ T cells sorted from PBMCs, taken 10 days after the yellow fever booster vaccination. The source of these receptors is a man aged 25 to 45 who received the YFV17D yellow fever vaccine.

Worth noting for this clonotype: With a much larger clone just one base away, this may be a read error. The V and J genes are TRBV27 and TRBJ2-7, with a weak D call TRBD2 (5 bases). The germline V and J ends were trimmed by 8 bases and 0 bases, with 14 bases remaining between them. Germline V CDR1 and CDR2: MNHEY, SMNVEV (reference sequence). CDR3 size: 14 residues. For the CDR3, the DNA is TGTGCCAGCCCTAGCTCTAGGAGCTCCTACGAGCAGTACTTC. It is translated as CASPSSRSSYEQYF.

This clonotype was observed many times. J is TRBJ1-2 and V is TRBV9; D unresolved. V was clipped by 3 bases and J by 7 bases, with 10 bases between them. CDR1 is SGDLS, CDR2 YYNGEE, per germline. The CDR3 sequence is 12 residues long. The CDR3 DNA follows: TGTGCCAGCAGCGCCCCTAAGGGTGGCTACACCTTC. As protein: CASSAPKGGYTF. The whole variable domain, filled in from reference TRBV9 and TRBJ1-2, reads DSGVTQTPKHLITATGQRVTLRCSPRSGDLSVYWYQQSLDQGLQFLIQYYNGEERAKGNILERFSAQQFPDLHSELNLSSLELGDSALYFCASSAPKGGYTFGSGTRLTVV.

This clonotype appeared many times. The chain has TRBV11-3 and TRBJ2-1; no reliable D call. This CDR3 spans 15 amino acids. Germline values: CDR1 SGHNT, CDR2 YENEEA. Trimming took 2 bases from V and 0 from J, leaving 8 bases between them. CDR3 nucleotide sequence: TGTGCCAGCAGCTTAACGTTTAGCTCCTACAATGAGCAGTTCTTC. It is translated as CASSLTFSSYNEQFF.

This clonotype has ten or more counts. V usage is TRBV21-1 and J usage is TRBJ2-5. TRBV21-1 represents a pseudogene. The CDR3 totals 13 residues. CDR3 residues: CASFETCRETQYF. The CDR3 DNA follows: TGTGCCAGCTTCGAGACTTGCCGAGAGACCCAGTACTTC.

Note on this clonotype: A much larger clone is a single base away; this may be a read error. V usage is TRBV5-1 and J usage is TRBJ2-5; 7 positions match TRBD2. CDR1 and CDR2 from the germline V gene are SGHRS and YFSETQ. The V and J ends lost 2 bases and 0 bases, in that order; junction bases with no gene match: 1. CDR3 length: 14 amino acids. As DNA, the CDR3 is TGCGCCAGCAGCTTACGGGGGGACCAAGAGACCCAGTACTTC. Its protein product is CASSLRGDQETQYF.